This T cell receptor beta chain derives from a study of blood T cell repertoires in COVID-19. Study-level background: The analysed material was cDNA or gDNA that came from T cells, B-cell-depleted T cells, or PBMCs.

In the authors' methods: For nucleated cells, counts were estimated from reference gene primer amplification. Only in-frame clones appear in the TCRdb table, and some are missing; sequencing was by immunoSEQ multiplex PCR. The V and J calls and clone size were taken over from that table, and D and trimming were inferred from the DNA. The sample lists over 150,000 clones, 80% to 90% seen once, with 3% to 4.5% in the top ten. The CDR3 contains 12 residues. The V end was cut by 6 bases, the J end by 4 bases, with 9 bases between. Looked up from germline, CDR1 is SEHNR and CDR2 is FQNEAQ (reference sequence).

The sample consisted of peripheral blood. The sequence came from a woman between 55 and 75 years old who had recovered from COVID-19. The chain recombines TRBV7-9 with TRBJ2-5; D is unclear. Here the CDR3 reads CASSPGLETQYF. The CDR3 region has the DNA TGTGCCAGCAGTCCTGGGCTAGAGACCCAGTACTTC.